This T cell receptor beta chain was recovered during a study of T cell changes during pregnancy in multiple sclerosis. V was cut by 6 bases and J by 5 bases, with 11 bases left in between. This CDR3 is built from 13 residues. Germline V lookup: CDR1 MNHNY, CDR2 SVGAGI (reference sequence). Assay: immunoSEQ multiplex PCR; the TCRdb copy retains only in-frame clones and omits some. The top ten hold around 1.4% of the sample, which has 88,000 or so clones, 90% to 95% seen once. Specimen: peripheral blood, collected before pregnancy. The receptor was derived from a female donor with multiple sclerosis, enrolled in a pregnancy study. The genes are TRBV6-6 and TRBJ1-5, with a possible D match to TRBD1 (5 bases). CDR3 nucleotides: TGTGCCAGCAGGCTACGGGGGGATCAGCCCCAGCATTTT. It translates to CASRLRGDQPQHF.